This T cell receptor beta chain was captured in a study of cytomegalovirus exposure and HLA in healthy donors. Background on the study: Out of approximately 170 million T cells, an earlier analysis found some 110 million unique TCR beta sequences in total. The study, taken as a whole, reports: Among TCR beta chains, those listed as cytomegalovirus-associated numbered over 150. A missense DCLRE1C variant was associated with V- and J-gene trimming of TCR beta chains in a later analysis, and an independent cohort replicated the association.

Germline assignment: CDR1 MNHEY and CDR2 SVGAGI. This CDR3 is built from 14 residues. Remarks on this clone: Its antigen is not known.

Vbeta (60) and Jbeta (13) primers were used in the PCR. Here immunoSEQ multiplex PCR was the method, and the copy in TCRdb shows in-frame clones only, minus some. This table lists about 76,000 clones. Healthy donors of bone marrow made up the group. Sequenced input: PBMCs. The J gene is TRBJ2-5, the V gene TRBV6-5; 7 bases line up with TRBD1. The J call may be incorrect, as the DNA end agrees better with TRBJ2-7. This receptor was obtained from a woman aged 40 to 55 in good health and CMV-seropositive. The CDR3 DNA reads TGTGCCAGCATGACAGACAGGGTCGCCTACGAGCAGTACTTC. It yields the protein CASMTDRVAYEQYF.